The clone carrying this TCR beta chain was counted once. Its specificity is unknown. The table came from immunoSEQ multiplex PCR; TCRdb's copy has only in-frame clones and leaves some out. The sample lists around 22,000 clones; approximately 89% were seen once. The V end was cut by 3 bases, the J end by 0 bases, with 11 bases between. The CDR3 is 15 residues long. Germline V CDR1 and CDR2: LNHNV, YYDKDF (reference sequence). This sample is drawn from a study of OX40 agonist ivuxolimab in advanced cancers. Looking at the study overall: Administration of intravenous ivuxolimab to patients occurred every 2 weeks at 0.01 to 10 mg/kg. Partial responses were achieved by three patients, one with hepatocellular carcinoma and two with cutaneous melanoma.

Study results and caveats: On average, a greater number of expanded clones characterised CD8+ T cells relative to CD4+. At 0.1 to 3.0 mg/kg and by week 6, CD4+ and CD8+ T cells in the blood had expanded clonally.

The receptor comes from an adult with an advanced solid tumor such as melanoma, head and neck, liver or kidney cancer. The J gene is TRBJ1-1, the V gene TRBV15; D may be TRBD1 (6 bases). Material: CD4+ or CD8+ T cells sorted from blood, obtained in a trial of the OX40 agonist ivuxolimab. CDR3 DNA sequence: TGTGCCACCAGCAGGGGGGCAGGGATGAACACTGAAGCTTTCTTT. This gives the protein CATSRGAGMNTEAFF. Using reference TRBV15 and TRBJ1-1 for the parts outside the CDR3, the full variable domain is DAMVIQNPRYQVTQFGKPVTLSCSQTLNHNVMYWYQQKSSQAPKLLFHYYDKDFNNEADTPDNFQSRRPNTSFCFLDIRSPGLGDTAMYLCATSRGAGMNTEAFFGQGTRLTVV.